The entry below describes one TCR beta chain. The antigen is unknown. The CDR3 spans 15 residues. V was trimmed by 4 bases and J by 8 bases, leaving 18 bases between them. CDR1 and CDR2 from the germline V gene are MNHEY and SVGEGT. Attached unique molecular identifiers marked individual cDNA molecules. TCRdb ran MiXCR on the 5' RACE reads and lists one entry per CDR3 protein. The table shows under 60,000 distinct CDR3 sequences, with 8% to 10% occurring only once. The sample originates from a study of early T cells in non-severe SARS-CoV-2 infection. Study context: Unsorted whole blood bulk RNA was sequenced, with unpaired chains. General observations from the study: VDJdb matching skewed toward anti-spike CD8 responses, missing private and CD4 specificities.

Sequencing used whole blood. The rearrangement uses TRBV6-2 or TRBV6-3 and TRBJ2-1; TRBD1 is a possible D gene (7 bases). The clonotype was recovered from an adult who was a healthcare worker with PCR-confirmed SARS-CoV-2 infection or an uninfected control (not recorded which). The CDR3 is CASSSRGVSVHEQFF. The CDR3 DNA follows: TGTGCCAGCAGTTCCAGGGGGGTATCAGTCCATGAGCAGTTCTTC.